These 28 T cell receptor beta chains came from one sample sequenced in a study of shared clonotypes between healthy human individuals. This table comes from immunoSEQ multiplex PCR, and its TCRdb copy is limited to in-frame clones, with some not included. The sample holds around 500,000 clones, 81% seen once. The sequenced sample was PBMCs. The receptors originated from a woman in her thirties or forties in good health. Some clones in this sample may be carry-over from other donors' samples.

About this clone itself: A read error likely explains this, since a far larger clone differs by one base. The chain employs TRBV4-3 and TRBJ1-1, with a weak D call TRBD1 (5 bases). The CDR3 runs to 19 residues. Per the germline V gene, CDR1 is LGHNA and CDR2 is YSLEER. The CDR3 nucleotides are TGCGCCAGCAGCCAAGATCTAATCGGACAAGGGAGGACTAGCACTGGAGCTTTCTTT. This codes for CASSQDLIGQGRTSTGAFF.

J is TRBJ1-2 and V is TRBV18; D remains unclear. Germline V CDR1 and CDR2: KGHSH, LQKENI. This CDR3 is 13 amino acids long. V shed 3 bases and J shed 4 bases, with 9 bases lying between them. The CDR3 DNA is TGTGCCAGCTCACCGGGCCAGCTCTATGGCTACACCTTC. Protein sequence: CASSPGQLYGYTF.

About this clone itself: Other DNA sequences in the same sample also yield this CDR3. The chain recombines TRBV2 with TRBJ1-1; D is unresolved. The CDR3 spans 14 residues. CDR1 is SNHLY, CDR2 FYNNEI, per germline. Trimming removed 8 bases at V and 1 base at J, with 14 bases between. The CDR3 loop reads CASVLATSNTEAFF. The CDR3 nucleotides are TGTGCCAGCGTGTTAGCGACATCGAACACTGAAGCTTTCTTT. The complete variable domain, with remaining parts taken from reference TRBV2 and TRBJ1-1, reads EPEVTQTPSHQVTQMGQEVILRCVPISNHLYFYWYRQILGQKVEFLVSFYNNEISEKSEIFDDQFSVERPDGSNFTLKIRSTKLEDSAMYFCASVLATSNTEAFFGQGTRLTVV.

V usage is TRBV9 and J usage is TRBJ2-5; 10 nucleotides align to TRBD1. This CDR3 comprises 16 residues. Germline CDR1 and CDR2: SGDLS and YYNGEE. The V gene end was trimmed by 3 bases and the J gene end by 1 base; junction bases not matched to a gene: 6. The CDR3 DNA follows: TGTGCCAGCAGCGCCACAGGACAGGGGGGCCAAGAGACCCAGTACTTC. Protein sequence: CASSATGQGGQETQYF.

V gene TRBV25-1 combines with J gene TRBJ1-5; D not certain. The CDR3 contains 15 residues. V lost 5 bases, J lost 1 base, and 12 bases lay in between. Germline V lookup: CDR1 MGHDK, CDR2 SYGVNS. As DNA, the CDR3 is TGTGCCAGCAGTTTCCGGGTTTTAAGCAATCAGCCCCAGCATTTT. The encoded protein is CASSFRVLSNQPQHF. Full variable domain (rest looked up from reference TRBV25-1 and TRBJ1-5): EADIYQTPRYLVIGTGKKITLECSQTMGHDKMYWYQQDPGMELHLIHYSYGVNSTEKGDLSSESTVSRIRTEHFPLTLESARPSHTSQYLCASSFRVLSNQPQHFGDGTRLSIL.

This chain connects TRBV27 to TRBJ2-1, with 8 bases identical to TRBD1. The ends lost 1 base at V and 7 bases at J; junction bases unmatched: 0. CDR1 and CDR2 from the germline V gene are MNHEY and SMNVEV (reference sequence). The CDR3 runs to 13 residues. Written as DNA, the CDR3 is TGTGCCAGCAGTTTATACAGGGGGAATGAGCAGTTCTTC. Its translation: CASSLYRGNEQFF.

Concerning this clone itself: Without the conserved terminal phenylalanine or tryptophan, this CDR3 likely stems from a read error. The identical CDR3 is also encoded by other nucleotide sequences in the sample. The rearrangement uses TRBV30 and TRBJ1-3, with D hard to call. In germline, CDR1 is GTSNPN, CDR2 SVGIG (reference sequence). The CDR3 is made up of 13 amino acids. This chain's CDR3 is CAWHIFSGNTIYS. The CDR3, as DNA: TGTGCCTGGCATATATTCTCTGGAAATACCATATATTCT.

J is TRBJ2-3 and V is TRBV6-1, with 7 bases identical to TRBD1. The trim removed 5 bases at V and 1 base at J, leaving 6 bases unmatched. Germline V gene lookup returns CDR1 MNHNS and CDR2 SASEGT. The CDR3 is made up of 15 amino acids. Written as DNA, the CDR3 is TGTGCCAGCAGTACCGGGACAGTTGGCACAGATACGCAGTATTTT. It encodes CASSTGTVGTDTQYF.

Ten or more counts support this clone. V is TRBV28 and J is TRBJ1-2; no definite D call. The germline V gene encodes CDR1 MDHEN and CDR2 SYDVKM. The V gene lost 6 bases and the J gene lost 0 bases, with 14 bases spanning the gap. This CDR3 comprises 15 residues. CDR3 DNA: TGTGCCAGCAGCGTACTGACCGCCACTAACTATGGCTACACCTTC. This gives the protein CASSVLTATNYGYTF.

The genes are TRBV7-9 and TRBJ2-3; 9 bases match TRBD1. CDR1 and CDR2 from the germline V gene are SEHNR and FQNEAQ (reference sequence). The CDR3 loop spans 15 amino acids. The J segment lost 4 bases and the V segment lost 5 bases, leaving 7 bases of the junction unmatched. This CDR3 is CASSAGTGWADTQYF. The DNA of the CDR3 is TGTGCCAGCAGCGCCGGGACAGGGTGGGCAGATACGCAGTATTTT. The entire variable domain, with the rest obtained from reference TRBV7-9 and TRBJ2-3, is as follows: DTGVSQNPRHKITKRGQNVTFRCDPISEHNRLYWYRQTLGQGPEFLTYFQNEAQLEKSRLLSDRFSAERPKGSFSTLEIQRTEQGDSAMYLCASSAGTGWADTQYFGPGTRLTVL.

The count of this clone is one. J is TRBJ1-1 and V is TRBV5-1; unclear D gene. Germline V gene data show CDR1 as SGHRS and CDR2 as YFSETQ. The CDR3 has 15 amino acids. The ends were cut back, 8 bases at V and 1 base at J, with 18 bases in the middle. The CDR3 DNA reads TGCGCCAGTCGAGAGGGAGGGATGACGAACACTGAAGCTTTCTTT. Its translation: CASREGGMTNTEAFF.

The DNA for the CDR3 is TGTGCCAGCAGCTTCGGGGGATCGGCAGATACGCAGTATTTT. It encodes CASSFGGSADTQYF. The chain couples TRBV11-3 to TRBJ2-3; TRBD2 is a possible D gene (6 bases). This CDR3 region has 14 residues. Between the trimmed V and J ends, which lost 3 bases and 4 bases, there was a span of 11 bases. From germline, CDR1 is SGHNT and CDR2 YENEEA.

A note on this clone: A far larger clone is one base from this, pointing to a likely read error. The CDR3 nucleotides are TGTGCCAGCAGTGGTCGACTAGCGGGATATGCCGTGGAGCTGTTTTTT. This codes for CASSGRLAGYAVELFF. This chain links TRBV25-1 with TRBJ2-2; TRBD2 matches 11 bases. CDR1 and CDR2 from the germline V gene are MGHDK and SYGVNS. J lost 10 bases, V lost 4 bases, and 11 bases had no gene match. The CDR3 has 16 amino acids.

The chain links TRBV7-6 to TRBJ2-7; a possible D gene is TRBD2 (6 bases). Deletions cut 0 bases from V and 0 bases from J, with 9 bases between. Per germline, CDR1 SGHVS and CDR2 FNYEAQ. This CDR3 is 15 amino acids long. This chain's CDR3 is CASSLAPGDSYEQYF. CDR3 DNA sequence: TGTGCCAGCAGCTTAGCGCCGGGGGACTCCTACGAGCAGTACTTC.

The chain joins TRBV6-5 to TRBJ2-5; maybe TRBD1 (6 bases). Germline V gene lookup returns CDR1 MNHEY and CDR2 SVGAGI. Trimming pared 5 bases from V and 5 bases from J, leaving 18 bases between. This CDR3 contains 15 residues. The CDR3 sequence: CASSPEQGIVETQYF. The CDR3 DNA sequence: TGTGCCAGCAGTCCGGAACAGGGTATTGTCGAGACCCAGTACTTC.

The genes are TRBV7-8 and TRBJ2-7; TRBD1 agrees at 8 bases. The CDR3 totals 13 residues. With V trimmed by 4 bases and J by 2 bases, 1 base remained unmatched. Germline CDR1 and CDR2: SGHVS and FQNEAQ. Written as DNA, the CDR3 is TGTGCCAGCAGCTGGGACAGGCCCTACGAGCAGTACTTC. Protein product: CASSWDRPYEQYF.

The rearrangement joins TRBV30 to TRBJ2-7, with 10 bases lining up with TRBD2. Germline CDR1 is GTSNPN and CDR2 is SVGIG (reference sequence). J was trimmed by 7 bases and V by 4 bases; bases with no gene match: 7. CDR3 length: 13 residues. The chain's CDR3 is CAWTAGGVGEQYF. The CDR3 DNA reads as TGTGCCTGGACAGCGGGAGGGGTGGGAGAGCAGTACTTC.

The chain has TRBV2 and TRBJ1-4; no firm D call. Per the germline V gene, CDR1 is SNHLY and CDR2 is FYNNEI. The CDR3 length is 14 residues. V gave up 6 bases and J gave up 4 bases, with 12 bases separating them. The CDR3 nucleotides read TGTGCCAGCAGGGGAAGTCACATTAATGAAAAACTGTTTTTT. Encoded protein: CASRGSHINEKLFF. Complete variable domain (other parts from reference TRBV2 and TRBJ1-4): EPEVTQTPSHQVTQMGQEVILRCVPISNHLYFYWYRQILGQKVEFLVSFYNNEISEKSEIFDDQFSVERPDGSNFTLKIRSTKLEDSAMYFCASRGSHINEKLFFGSGTQLSVL.

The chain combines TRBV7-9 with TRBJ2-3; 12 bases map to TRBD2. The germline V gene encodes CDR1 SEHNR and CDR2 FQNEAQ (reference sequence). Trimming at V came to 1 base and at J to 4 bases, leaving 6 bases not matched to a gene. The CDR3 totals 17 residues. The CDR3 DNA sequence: TGTGCCAGCAGCTTAGGTTTGCCTAGCGGGAGGGCAGATACGCAGTATTTT. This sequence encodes CASSLGLPSGRADTQYF.

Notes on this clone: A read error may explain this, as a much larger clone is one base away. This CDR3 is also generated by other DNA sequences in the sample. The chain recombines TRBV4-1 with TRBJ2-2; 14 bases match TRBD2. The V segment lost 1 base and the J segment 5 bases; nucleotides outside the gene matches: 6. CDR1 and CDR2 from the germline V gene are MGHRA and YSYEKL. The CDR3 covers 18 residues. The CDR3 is CASSQGGLAGVGTGELFF. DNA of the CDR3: TGCGCCAGCAGCCAAGGGGGACTAGCGGGAGTGGGGACCGGGGAGCTGTTTTTT.

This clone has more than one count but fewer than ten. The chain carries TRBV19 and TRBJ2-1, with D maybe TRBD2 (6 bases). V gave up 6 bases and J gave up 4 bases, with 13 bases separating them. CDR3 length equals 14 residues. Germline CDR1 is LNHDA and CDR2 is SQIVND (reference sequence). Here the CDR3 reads CASRSGVGYNEQFF. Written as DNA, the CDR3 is TGTGCCAGTAGATCGGGAGTTGGATACAATGAGCAGTTCTTC.

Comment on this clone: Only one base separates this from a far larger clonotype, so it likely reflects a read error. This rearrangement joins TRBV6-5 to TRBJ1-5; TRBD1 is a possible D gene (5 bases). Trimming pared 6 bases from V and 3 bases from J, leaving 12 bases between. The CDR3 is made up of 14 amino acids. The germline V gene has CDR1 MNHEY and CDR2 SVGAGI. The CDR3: CASSDSASNQPQHF. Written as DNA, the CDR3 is TGTGCCAGCAGCGACAGTGCTTCCAATCAGCCCCAGCATTTT.

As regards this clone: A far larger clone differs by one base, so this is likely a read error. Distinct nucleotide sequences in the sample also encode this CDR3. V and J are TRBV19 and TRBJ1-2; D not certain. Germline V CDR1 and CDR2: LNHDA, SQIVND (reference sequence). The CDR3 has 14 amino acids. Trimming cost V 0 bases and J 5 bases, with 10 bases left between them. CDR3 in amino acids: CASSIEVTAYGYTF. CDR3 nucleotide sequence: TGTGCCAGTAGTATAGAGGTTACAGCATATGGCTACACCTTC.

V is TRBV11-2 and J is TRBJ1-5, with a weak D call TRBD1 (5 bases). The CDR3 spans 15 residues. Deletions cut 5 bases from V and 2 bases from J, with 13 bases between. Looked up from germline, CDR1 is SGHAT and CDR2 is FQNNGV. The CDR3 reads CASSPAGGGNQPQHF. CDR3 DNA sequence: TGTGCCAGCAGCCCAGCGGGGGGGGGCAATCAGCCCCAGCATTTT.

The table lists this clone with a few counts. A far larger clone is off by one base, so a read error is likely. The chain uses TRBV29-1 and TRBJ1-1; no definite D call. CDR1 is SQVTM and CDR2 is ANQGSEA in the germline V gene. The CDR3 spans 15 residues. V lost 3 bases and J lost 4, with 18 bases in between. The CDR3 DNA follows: TGCAGCGTTGATAGAGAAGGGATTGGGATCACTGAAGCTTTCTTT. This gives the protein CSVDREGIGITEAFF.

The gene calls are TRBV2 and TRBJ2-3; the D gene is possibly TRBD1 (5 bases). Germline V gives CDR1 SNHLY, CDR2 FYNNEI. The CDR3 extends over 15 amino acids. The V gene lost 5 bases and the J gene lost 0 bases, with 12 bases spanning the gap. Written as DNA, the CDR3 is TGTGCCAGCAGTAGTCGACAGCCAAGCACAGATACGCAGTATTTT. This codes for CASSSRQPSTDTQYF.

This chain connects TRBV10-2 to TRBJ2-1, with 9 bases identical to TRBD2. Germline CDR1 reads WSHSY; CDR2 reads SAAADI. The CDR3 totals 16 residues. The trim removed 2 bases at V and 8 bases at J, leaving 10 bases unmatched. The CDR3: CASSEIGREGSDEQFF. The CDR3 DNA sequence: TGCGCCAGCAGTGAGATTGGGCGGGAGGGCTCCGATGAGCAGTTCTTC.

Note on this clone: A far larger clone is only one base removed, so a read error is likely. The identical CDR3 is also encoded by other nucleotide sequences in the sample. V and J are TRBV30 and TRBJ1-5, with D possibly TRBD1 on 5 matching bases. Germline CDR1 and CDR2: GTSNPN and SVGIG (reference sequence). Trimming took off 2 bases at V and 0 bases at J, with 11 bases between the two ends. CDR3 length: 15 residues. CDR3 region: CAWSLTGPSNQPQHF. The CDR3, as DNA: TGTGCCTGGAGTCTTACGGGGCCTAGCAATCAGCCCCAGCATTTT.